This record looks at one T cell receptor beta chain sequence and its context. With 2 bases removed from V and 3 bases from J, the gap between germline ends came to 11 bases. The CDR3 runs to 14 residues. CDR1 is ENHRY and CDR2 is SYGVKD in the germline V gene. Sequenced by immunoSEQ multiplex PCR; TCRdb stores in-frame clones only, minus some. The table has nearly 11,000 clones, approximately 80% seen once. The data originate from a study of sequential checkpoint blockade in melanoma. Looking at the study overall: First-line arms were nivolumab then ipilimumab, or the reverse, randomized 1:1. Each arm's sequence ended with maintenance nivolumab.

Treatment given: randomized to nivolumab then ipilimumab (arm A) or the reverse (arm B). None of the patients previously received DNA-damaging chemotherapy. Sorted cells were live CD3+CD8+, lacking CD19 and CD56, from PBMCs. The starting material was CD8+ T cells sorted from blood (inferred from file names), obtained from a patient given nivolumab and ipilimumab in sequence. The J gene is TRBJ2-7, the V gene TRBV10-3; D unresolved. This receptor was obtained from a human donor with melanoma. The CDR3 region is CAISESQRGYEQYF. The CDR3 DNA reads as TGTGCCATCAGTGAGAGTCAAAGAGGCTACGAGCAGTACTTC.